This is a list of T cell receptor beta chains from one sample in a study of radiation and T cells in renal cell carcinoma. Libraries were prepared by immunoSEQ multiplex PCR; TCRdb keeps only in-frame clonotypes and omits some of them. The sample lists about 86,000 clones, just under 85% occurring once. The specimen comprised blood, sampled from a patient whose treatment included radiotherapy and nephrectomy. These receptors all come from a man between 50 and 59 years old with renal cell carcinoma. The CDR3 runs from the conserved cysteine through the conserved F or W.

V gene,CDR3 protein
TRBV6-6,CASRGQLNTEAFF
TRBV5-1,CASSLLGADTQYF
TRBV5-1,CASSLSLGTSGGAEQFF
TRBV2,CASRDKRGSGSYEQYF
TRBV29-1,CSVVPGGNGYTF
TRBV4-1,CASSQDPSRPQHF
TRBV5-1,CASSPGQGTYNEQFF
TRBV30,CAWKGTKNTEAFF
TRBV5-6,CASSLPFGDEQYF
TRBV7-9,CASSTVYTGGLNTEAFF
TRBV2,CASSDSSGAGEQYF
TRBV7-9,CASRKRTPGQETQYF
TRBV5-1,CASSPRPSGDSPLHF
TRBV9,CASSVVGGHSGNTIYF
TRBV6-6,CASSYPESEKLFF
TRBV23-1,CASSQNGHCAENQPQHF
TRBV7-9,CASSRPGLAGGPNTGELFF
TRBV29-1,CSVEVGQGVYGYTF
TRBV4-3,CASSQEGVGGYNEQFF
TRBV29-1,CSVQGRSWIGNEQFF
TRBV5-6,CASSRLVYSGNTIYF
TRBV6-5,CATRRTNNSPLHF
TRBV6-6,CASSRRGGDYGYTF
TRBV18,CASSGVETSTDTQYF
TRBV12-2,CASRLVWGWTQYF
TRBV4-1,CASSQAPRSAVPQHF
TRBV30,CAWSVRRGAFSYNEQFF
TRBV30,CAWSLSVYEQYF
TRBV2,CASKSQGTQYF
TRBV2,CASSESGGGGKLFF
TRBV7-9,CASSQGQGVLHEQFF
TRBV4-1,CASSLSADYGYTF
TRBV19,CASMSGRALYNEQFF
TRBV5-4,CATQNGGASYNEQFF
TRBV9,CASRPSGESYNEQFF
TRBV29-1,CSVGASDQETQYF
TRBV9,CASSVEKADTQYF
TRBV19,CASSTRQSGGGTEAFF
TRBV27,CASSLSIQGADYGYTF
TRBV7-2,CASSSSGGNVLTF
TRBV7-6,CASSFLSSQETQYF